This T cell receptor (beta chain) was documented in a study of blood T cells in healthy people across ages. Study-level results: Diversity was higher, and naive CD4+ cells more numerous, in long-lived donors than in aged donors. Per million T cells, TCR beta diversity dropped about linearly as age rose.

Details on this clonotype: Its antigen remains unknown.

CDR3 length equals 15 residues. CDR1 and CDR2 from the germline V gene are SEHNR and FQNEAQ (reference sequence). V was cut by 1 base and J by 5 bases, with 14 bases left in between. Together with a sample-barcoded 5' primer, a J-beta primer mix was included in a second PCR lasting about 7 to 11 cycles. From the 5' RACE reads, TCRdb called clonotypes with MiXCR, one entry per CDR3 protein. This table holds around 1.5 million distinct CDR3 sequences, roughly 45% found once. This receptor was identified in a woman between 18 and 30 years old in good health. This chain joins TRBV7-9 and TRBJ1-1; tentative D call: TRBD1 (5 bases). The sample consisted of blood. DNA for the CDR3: TGTGCCAGCAGCTTAGGGGGGGGTTACGCGACTGAAGCTTTCTTT. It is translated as CASSLGGGYATEAFF.